Listed here is a single T cell receptor beta chain. Its antigen has not been determined. No base qualities exist here, and no much larger clone lies one base off it. Trimming removed 4 bases from V and 0 bases from J; the gene matches leave 2 bases unexplained. According to the germline V gene, CDR1 reads MRHNA and CDR2 reads SNTAGT. From its cysteine to its phenylalanine, the CDR3 spans 15 amino acids. The entry retains the CDR3 DNA only, 45 bases that are in frame from base 1. What the treatment or condition label conveys for this sample: approximately 10-day PBMC culture with coronavirus spike peptide pools or control peptides (ViraFEST assay). The ViraFEST assay, used in the study, expanded antigen-specific T cells with peptide pools and then identified the expanded clonotypes through TCR sequencing. The convalescent patients' positive SARS-CoV-2 PCR tests were from March to December 2020, which was before the Alpha, Beta and Delta variants emerged in the United States. PBMCs were cultured at a few million per well in IMDM supplemented with roughly 5% human AB serum and approximately 10 IU/ml IL-2, with approximately 9.5 ug/ml peptide pools added. On days 3 and 7, half of the culture medium was replaced with fresh IL-2-containing medium. After 10 days of culture, CD4+ T cells were isolated by negative selection using the EasySep CD4+ T cell isolation kit. Ficoll-Paque Plus gradient centrifugation was used to isolate PBMCs from whole blood, and the isolated PBMCs were then either used fresh or cryopreserved at -140C. In general, triplicate wells were set up for every culture condition.

Library prep was done by PCR. DNA from cultured CD4+ T cells was subjected to TCR sequencing with the Oncomine TCR Beta short-read assay at the Johns Hopkins FTIC core. Genomic DNA was extracted from the cultured CD4+ T cells with the QIAamp micro DNA kit. The Oncomine TCR Beta libraries from cultured CD4+ T cells were pooled using unique dual indexes and then sequenced on an Illumina iSeq 100. As for the authors' bioinformatics: Non-productive sequences were removed, and CDR3s not starting with C, not ending with F or W, or shorter than 7 amino acids were discarded. Antigen-specific clonotypes were identified with the MANAFEST web application by comparing peptide-stimulated wells with reference and other culture wells. Positive clones required FDR below 0.05, an odds ratio above 5, and productive frequency above 0.1% in at least two of three replicate wells. Clonotypes that were significantly expanded in both SARS-CoV-2 spike wells and at least one common cold coronavirus spike condition were defined as cross-reactive. Similarity between CDR3 sequences was evaluated in R version 3.6.1 using Levenshtein distances (stringdist) and unrooted phylogenetic trees (ape). TCRdb redid the processing of the public reads, applying fastp at Q25 and MiXCR, and retained in-frame beta chains. Rows with one shared CDR3 protein collapse into an entry with the most common genes and DNA. None of the V and J calls come from the authors' own analysis; TCRdb made them. Recorded for this sample are over 15,000 distinct CDR3 sequences; under 60% of them occurred a single time. The leading ten clones occupy 2.5% to 3.5% of the sample.

The sample belongs to a study of vaccination and CD4 T cells after COVID-19 (dated by TCRdb to 2022 to 2024). Study-level background: Convalescent patients had a positive SARS-CoV-2 result on nasal swab PCR, and of these patients, nine had mild disease and one had severe disease. The convalescent cohort comprised six males and four females, including two Hispanic individuals, seven Caucasians, two Asians and one multiracial person. Participants received two doses of either the Pfizer-BioNTech BNT162b2 vaccine (n=8) or the Moderna mRNA-1273 vaccine (n=2). Post-COVID blood samples were collected from convalescent patients a median of around 100 days after diagnosis, with a range of roughly 35 to 170 days. The time from the second vaccine dose to post-vaccine blood sampling had a median of roughly 79 days and ranged from roughly 13 to 241 days. The cultures were stimulated with overlapping spike peptide pools from SARS-CoV-2 and from the common cold coronaviruses HCoV-NL63, HCoV-OC43 and HCoV-229E. As controls, cultures received a CEFX viral epitope pool (the positive control), an HIV-1 Nef peptide pool (the negative control), or no peptide at all. In 10 COVID-19 convalescent patients and a few infection-naive healthy vaccine recipients, researchers compared the spike-specific CD4+ TCR repertoire from before mRNA vaccination with the repertoire from after. General conclusions and limits of the study: The median count of SARS-CoV-2-reactive clonotypes went up from around 21 after infection to a few dozen after vaccination, although the change was not significant. Relatively few convalescent patients were included in the study, and early timepoints after natural infection were not analyzed. In convalescent patients, nearly all vaccine-specific clones (304 of 307) were found to be mono-reactive for SARS-CoV-2 spike rather than cross-reactive with common cold coronaviruses. Among the post-vaccine SARS-CoV-2-reactive clones in convalescent patients, a median 86.3% showed up only after vaccination, which suggests vaccine-specific priming.

The chain employs TRBV6-4 and TRBJ2-1; the central 8 bases match TRBD1. This TCR derives from a human donor who had recovered from COVID-19. The source was CD4+ T cells from blood, cultured in vitro, collected after SARS-CoV-2 vaccination. The CDR3 region reads CASSAGTGSYNEQFF. The sequenced DNA: TGTGCCAGCAGTGCCGGGACAGGCTCCTACAATGAGCAGTTCTTC.